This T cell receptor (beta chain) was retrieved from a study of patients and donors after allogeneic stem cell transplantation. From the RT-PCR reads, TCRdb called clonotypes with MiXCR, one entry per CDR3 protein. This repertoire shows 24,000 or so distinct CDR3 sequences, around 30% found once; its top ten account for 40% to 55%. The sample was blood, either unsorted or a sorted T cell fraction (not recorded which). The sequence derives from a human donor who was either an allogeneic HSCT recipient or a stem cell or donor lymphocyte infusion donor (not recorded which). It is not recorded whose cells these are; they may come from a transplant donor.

The CDR3, as DNA: TGTGCCAGCAGCTTGGGACAGGGATGGAGCAATGAGCAGTTCTTC. This codes for CASSLGQGWSNEQFF. The rearrangement uses TRBV7-3 and TRBJ2-1; 9 bases match TRBD1. The V gene end was trimmed by 3 bases and the J gene end by 6 bases; junction bases not matched to a gene: 6. The CDR3 sequence is 15 residues long. CDR1 and CDR2 from the germline V gene are SGHTA and FQGTGA.